These T cell receptor beta chains were read from a single sample in a study of T-cell memory formation after mild COVID-19. TCRdb ran MiXCR on the 5' RACE reads and lists one entry per CDR3 protein. The sample lists roughly 200,000 distinct CDR3 sequences, 16% occurring once. The sequenced sample was PBMCs or a T cell subset sorted from them (not recorded which). Receptor source: an adult woman who had mild COVID-19 (a few samples of this study predate the infection). Cell type and time point are not known. CDR3s include the opening cysteine and the closing phenylalanine or tryptophan. Not all rows give a size; the values are once, few, many and, for expanded clones, a class.

cdr3_aa: CSVTGGKDTEAFF
v_call: TRBV29-1
clone_size: .
j_call: TRBJ1-1

cdr3_aa: CATSSLGDTQYF
v_call: TRBV24-1
clone_size: .
j_call: TRBJ2-3

cdr3_aa: CAISEGLANTGELFF
v_call: TRBV10-3
clone_size: few
j_call: TRBJ2-2

cdr3_aa: CASSSRTGRAYEQYF
v_call: TRBV7-6
clone_size: .
j_call: TRBJ2-7

cdr3_aa: CSASRGTDTQYF
v_call: TRBV20-1
clone_size: .
j_call: TRBJ2-3

cdr3_aa: CASSLGSSGTGELFF
v_call: TRBV5-1
clone_size: .
j_call: TRBJ2-2

cdr3_aa: CASSLGGSPHEQFF
v_call: TRBV5-4
clone_size: .
j_call: TRBJ2-1

cdr3_aa: CASSRQGITEAFF
v_call: TRBV2
clone_size: .
j_call: TRBJ1-1

cdr3_aa: CASSRDGVSSGNTIYF
v_call: TRBV3-1
clone_size: few
j_call: TRBJ1-3

cdr3_aa: CAWNPRLVGTGELFF
v_call: TRBV30
clone_size: few
j_call: TRBJ2-2

cdr3_aa: CAWRLEAPRAFF
v_call: TRBV30
clone_size: .
j_call: TRBJ1-1

cdr3_aa: CASSRDGQPQHF
v_call: TRBV5-4
clone_size: .
j_call: TRBJ1-5

cdr3_aa: CASSVTQGANEKLFF
v_call: TRBV12-3/TRBV12-4
clone_size: .
j_call: TRBJ1-4

cdr3_aa: CATSDKDRVDTQYF
v_call: TRBV24-1
clone_size: .
j_call: TRBJ2-3

cdr3_aa: CSVVTGISYEQYF
v_call: TRBV29-1
clone_size: few
j_call: TRBJ2-7

cdr3_aa: CASRVGGLETQYF
v_call: TRBV7-2
clone_size: few
j_call: TRBJ2-5

cdr3_aa: CASSATGRQTSGNTGELFF
v_call: TRBV19
clone_size: few
j_call: TRBJ2-2

cdr3_aa: CASSLGLGQELITGELFF
v_call: TRBV5-1
clone_size: .
j_call: TRBJ2-2

cdr3_aa: CASSLLTGRDTEAFF
v_call: TRBV5-6
clone_size: once
j_call: TRBJ1-1

cdr3_aa: CASSQLLGNTIYF
v_call: TRBV7-6
clone_size: .
j_call: TRBJ1-3

cdr3_aa: CASSLAPSGNTIYF
v_call: TRBV7-6
clone_size: few
j_call: TRBJ1-3

cdr3_aa: CASKVGGNGNNEAFF
v_call: TRBV2
clone_size: .
j_call: TRBJ1-1

cdr3_aa: CASSLGTFRDTQYF
v_call: TRBV5-1
clone_size: few
j_call: TRBJ2-3

cdr3_aa: CASSVDRAEWTGELFF
v_call: TRBV12-3/TRBV12-4
clone_size: .
j_call: TRBJ2-2

cdr3_aa: CASSLVLGVNTEAFF
v_call: TRBV5-5
clone_size: few
j_call: TRBJ1-1

cdr3_aa: CASSLGTGVGHTEAFF
v_call: TRBV7-9
clone_size: .
j_call: TRBJ1-1

cdr3_aa: CASSSAGKYGEKLFF
v_call: TRBV6-2/TRBV6-3
clone_size: .
j_call: TRBJ1-4

cdr3_aa: CASSDRWADTQYF
v_call: TRBV19
clone_size: .
j_call: TRBJ2-3

cdr3_aa: CASSQGGTGANVLTF
v_call: TRBV18
clone_size: .
j_call: TRBJ2-6

cdr3_aa: CAWSQNSYEQYF
v_call: TRBV30
clone_size: .
j_call: TRBJ2-7

cdr3_aa: CASSLDPGRNEQFF
v_call: TRBV7-8
clone_size: few
j_call: TRBJ2-1

cdr3_aa: CASSPGHYEQYF
v_call: TRBV2
clone_size: once
j_call: TRBJ2-7

cdr3_aa: CASRDSENQPQHF
v_call: TRBV2
clone_size: few
j_call: TRBJ1-5

cdr3_aa: CASSFTSKSAMRDNEQFF
v_call: TRBV5-1
clone_size: few
j_call: TRBJ2-1

cdr3_aa: CASSIKGLGQGKETQYF
v_call: TRBV5-1
clone_size: many
j_call: TRBJ2-5

cdr3_aa: CSARDIRLGYEQYF
v_call: TRBV20-1
clone_size: .
j_call: TRBJ2-7

cdr3_aa: CASSEGGQRQETQYF
v_call: TRBV2
clone_size: .
j_call: TRBJ2-5

cdr3_aa: CASSTHRESNSPLHF
v_call: TRBV4-1
clone_size: few
j_call: TRBJ1-6

cdr3_aa: CASSFGLGVGTQYF
v_call: TRBV7-2
clone_size: few
j_call: TRBJ2-5

cdr3_aa: CASSPFFGGANEKLFF
v_call: TRBV3-1
clone_size: few
j_call: TRBJ1-4

cdr3_aa: CASSFGTANTGELFF
v_call: TRBV27
clone_size: .
j_call: TRBJ2-2

cdr3_aa: CASSNSAGAYTDTQYF
v_call: TRBV12-3/TRBV12-4
clone_size: few
j_call: TRBJ2-3

cdr3_aa: CASSQEIHRGGEAFF
v_call: TRBV14
clone_size: .
j_call: TRBJ1-1